This TCR beta chain comes out of a study of PD-1 blockade in classical Hodgkin lymphoma. Time point reported: newly diagnosed, previously untreated cHL patient sample. V trimming: 11 bases; J trimming: 2 bases; junction bases outside the gene matches: 4. CDR3 length: 12 residues. Germline V CDR1 and CDR2: MDHEN, SYDVKM. The protocol was immunoSEQ multiplex PCR, while the TCRdb copy is restricted to in-frame clones and leaves out a portion. The data show fewer than 35,000 clones, with roughly 92% seen just once and roughly 3.8% held by the top ten. This chain connects TRBV28 to TRBJ2-3, with 7 bases identical to TRBD1. Sequenced material: peripheral blood mononuclear cells (PBMCs). The clonotype originates from a human donor with classical Hodgkin lymphoma. The CDR3 reads CAAGTDTDTQYF. In DNA, the CDR3 is TGTGCCGCCGGGACAGACACAGATACGCAGTATTTT.